The entry below describes one T cell receptor beta chain. Its target is unknown. This specimen comes from a study of vaccination and CD4 T cells after COVID-19. As for treatment: roughly ten-day PBMC culture with coronavirus spike peptide pools or control peptides (ViraFEST assay). The Oncomine TCR Beta short-read assay generated sequence data from the DNA of cultured CD4+ T cells. MiXCR, run by TCRdb on the PCR reads, gives a single entry per CDR3 protein. Of approximately 15,000 distinct CDR3 sequences detected, roughly 61% appear once; the ten largest clones hold 7.4%. Specimen: CD4+ T cells from blood, cultured in vitro. This receptor was identified in a human donor who had recovered from COVID-19.

The CDR3 DNA follows: TGTGCCAGTAGTTCGGGACAAGCGCAAGAGACCCAGTACTTC. Translating it yields CASSSGQAQETQYF. The chain recombines TRBV19 with TRBJ2-5, with D maybe TRBD1 (6 bases). Per germline, CDR1 LNHDA and CDR2 SQIVND (reference sequence). Deletions cut 5 bases from V and 2 bases from J, with 12 bases between. The CDR3 covers 14 residues.